This entry concerns a single T cell receptor (beta chain). Original methodology: Nucleated cell counts were estimated from reference gene primer amplification. Here immunoSEQ multiplex PCR was the method, and the copy in TCRdb shows in-frame clones only, minus some. V, J and clone size reflect that table, while D and trimming were determined from the DNA. The table lists approximately 110,000 clones, approximately 74% of them singletons, with over 5.5% in the top ten. This specimen belongs to a study of blood T cell repertoires in COVID-19. Across the study: Collection of acute and convalescent COVID-19 samples took place in the United States, Italy and Spain. The analysed material was cDNA or gDNA that came from T cells, B-cell-depleted T cells, or PBMCs.

Seattle-derived patients entered the study during active infection and were followed longitudinally. The CDR3 extends over 16 amino acids. CDR1 and CDR2 (germline): SGHVS, FNYEAQ. Trimming shortened V by 3 bases and J by 5 bases, and 17 bases separated the two germline ends. The chain combines TRBV7-6 with TRBJ2-1; weak D call: TRBD2 (5 bases). Sequenced: peripheral blood. This sequence originates from a man at least 80 years old with COVID-19, enrolled during active disease. DNA for the CDR3: TGTGCCAGCAGCTTCACCTGGACTTTTAGGGACAATGAGCAGTTCTTC. Its protein product is CASSFTWTFRDNEQFF. Combining the CDR3 with reference TRBV7-6 and TRBJ2-1 gives the whole variable domain GAGVSQSPRYKVTKRGQDVALRCDPISGHVSLYWYRQALGQGPEFLTYFNYEAQQDKSGLPNDRFSAERPEGSISTLTIQRTEQRDSAMYRCASSFTWTFRDNEQFFGPGTRLTVL.